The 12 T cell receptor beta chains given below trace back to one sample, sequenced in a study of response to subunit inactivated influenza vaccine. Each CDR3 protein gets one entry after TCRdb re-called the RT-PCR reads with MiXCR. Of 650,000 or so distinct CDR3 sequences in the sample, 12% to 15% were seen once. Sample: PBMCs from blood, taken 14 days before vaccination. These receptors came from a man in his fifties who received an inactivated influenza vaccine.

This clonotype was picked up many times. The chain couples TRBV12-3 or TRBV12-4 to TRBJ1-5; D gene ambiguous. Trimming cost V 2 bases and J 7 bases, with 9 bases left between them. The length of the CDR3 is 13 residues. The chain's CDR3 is CASSLRVPQPQHF. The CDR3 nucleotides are TGTGCCAGCAGTTTACGGGTTCCACAGCCCCAGCATTTT.

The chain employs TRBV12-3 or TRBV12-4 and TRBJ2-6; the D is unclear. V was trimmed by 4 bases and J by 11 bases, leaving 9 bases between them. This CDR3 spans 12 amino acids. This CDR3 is CASSSGSYVLTF. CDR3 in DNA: TGTGCCAGCAGTTCCGGGTCTTACGTCCTGACTTTC.

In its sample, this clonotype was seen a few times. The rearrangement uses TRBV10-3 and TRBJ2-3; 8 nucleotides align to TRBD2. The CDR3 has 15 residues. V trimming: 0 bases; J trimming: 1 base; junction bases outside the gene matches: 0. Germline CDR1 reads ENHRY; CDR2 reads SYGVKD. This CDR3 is CAISESAGGTDTQYF. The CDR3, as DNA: TGTGCCATCAGTGAGTCAGCGGGGGGCACAGATACGCAGTATTTT.

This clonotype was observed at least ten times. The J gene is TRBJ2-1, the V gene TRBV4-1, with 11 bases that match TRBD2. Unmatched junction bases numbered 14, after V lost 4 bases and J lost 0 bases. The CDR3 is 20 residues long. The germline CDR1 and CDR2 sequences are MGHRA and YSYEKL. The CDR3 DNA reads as TGCGCCAGCAGCCGAGCATCTAGCGGGGGGCAGGGAAGCTCCTACAATGAGCAGTTCTTC. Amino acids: CASSRASSGGQGSSYNEQFF.

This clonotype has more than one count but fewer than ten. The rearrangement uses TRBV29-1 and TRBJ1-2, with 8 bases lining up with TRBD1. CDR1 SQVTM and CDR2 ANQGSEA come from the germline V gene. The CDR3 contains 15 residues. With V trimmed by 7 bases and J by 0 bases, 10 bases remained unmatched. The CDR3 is CSDSGTGLSNYGYTF. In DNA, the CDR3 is TGCAGCGACTCCGGGACAGGCCTCTCTAACTATGGCTACACCTTC.

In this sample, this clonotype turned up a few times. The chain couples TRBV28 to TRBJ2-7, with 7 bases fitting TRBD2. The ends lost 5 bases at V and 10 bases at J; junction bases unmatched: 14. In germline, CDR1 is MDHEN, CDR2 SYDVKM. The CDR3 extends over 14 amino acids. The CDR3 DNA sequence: TGTGCCAGCAGTCAGGGAGGGGCCCCCGGAGGACAGTACTTC. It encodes CASSQGGAPGGQYF.

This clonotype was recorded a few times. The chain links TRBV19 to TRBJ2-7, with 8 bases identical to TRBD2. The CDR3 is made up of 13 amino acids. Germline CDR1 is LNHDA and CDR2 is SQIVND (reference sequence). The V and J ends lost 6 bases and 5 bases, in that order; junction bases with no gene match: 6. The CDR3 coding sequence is TGTGCCAGTAGCGGGACTAGGGCGAACGAGCAGTACTTC. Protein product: CASSGTRANEQYF.

CDR3 nucleotides: TGTGCCAGCTCAACCGGGAGGACAACTAATGAAAAACTGTTTTTT. Translation gives CASSTGRTTNEKLFF. The chain has TRBV18 and TRBJ1-4; no definite D call. Germline-derived CDR1 and CDR2 are KGHSH and LQKENI. V was shortened by 5 bases and J by 0 bases, with 10 bases between the two germline ends. This CDR3 comprises 15 residues.

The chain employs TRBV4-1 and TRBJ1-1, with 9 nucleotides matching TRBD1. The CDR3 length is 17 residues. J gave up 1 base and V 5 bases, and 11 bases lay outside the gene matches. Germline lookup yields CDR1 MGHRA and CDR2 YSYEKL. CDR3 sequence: CASSLGQGDRKNTEAFF. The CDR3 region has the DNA TGCGCCAGCAGCTTGGGACAGGGTGATCGAAAGAACACTGAAGCTTTCTTT.

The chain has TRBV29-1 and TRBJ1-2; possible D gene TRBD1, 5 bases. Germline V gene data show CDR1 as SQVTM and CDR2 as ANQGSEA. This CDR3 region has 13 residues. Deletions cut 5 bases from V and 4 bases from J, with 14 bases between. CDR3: CSVPWDGLYGYTF. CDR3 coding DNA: TGCAGCGTTCCCTGGGACGGCCTCTATGGCTACACCTTC.

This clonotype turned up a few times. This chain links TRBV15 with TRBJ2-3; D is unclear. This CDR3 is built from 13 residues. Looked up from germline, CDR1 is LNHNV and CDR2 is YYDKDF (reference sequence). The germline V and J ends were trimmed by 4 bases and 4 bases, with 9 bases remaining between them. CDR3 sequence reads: CATSKRLADTQYF. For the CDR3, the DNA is TGTGCCACCAGCAAAAGACTGGCAGATACGCAGTATTTT.

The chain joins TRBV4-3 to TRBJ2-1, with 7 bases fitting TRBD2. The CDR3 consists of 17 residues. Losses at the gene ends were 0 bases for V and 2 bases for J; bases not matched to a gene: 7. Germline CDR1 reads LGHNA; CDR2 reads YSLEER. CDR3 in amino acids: CASSQEGREGTYNEQFF. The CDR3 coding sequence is TGCGCCAGCAGCCAAGAGGGCAGGGAGGGGACCTACAATGAGCAGTTCTTC.